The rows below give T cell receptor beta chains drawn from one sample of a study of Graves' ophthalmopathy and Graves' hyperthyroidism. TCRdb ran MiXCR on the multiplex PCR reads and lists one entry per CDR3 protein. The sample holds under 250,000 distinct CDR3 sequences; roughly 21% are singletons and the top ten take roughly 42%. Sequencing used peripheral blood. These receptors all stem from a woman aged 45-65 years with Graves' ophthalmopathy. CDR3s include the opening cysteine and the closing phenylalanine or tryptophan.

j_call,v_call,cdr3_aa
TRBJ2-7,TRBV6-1,CASSESHFPNEQYF
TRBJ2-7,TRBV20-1,CSAREPRGTRIDEQYF
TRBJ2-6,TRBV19,CASSITNSGANVLTF
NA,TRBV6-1,CASSPQDRGREQFF
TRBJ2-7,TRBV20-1,CSASAGSGFTTTYEQYF
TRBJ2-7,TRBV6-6,CASSLLEQYF
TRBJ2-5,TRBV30,CAWSRRTKLQETQYF
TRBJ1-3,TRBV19,CASTPLGSGNTIYF
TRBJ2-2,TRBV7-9,CASSQGGAGELFF
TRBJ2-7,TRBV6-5,CASSYSLGNKHEQYF
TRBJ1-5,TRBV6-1,CATKRLSNQPQHF
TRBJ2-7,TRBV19,CASSMGPWPYEQYF
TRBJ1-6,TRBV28,CASSPLDVAYNSPLHF
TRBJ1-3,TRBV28,CASSVLGGMGNTIYF
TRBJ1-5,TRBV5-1,CASSTGPLREPQHF
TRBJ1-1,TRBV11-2,CASSLGGVPQNTEAYF
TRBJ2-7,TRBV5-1,CASSAGLAGGPHEQYF
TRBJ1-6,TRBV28,CASSGNRGFHSPLHF
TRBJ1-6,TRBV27,CASSRLRDYNSPLHF
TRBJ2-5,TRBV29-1,CSIAQGQETQYF
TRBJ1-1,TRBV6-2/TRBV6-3,CASSYPGIGVTEAFF
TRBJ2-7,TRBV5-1,CASSGGTAQYF
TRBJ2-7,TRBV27,CASSRDYEQYF
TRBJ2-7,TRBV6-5,CASSPGDNPLEQYF
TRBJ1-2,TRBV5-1,CASSLGDRAGGYTF